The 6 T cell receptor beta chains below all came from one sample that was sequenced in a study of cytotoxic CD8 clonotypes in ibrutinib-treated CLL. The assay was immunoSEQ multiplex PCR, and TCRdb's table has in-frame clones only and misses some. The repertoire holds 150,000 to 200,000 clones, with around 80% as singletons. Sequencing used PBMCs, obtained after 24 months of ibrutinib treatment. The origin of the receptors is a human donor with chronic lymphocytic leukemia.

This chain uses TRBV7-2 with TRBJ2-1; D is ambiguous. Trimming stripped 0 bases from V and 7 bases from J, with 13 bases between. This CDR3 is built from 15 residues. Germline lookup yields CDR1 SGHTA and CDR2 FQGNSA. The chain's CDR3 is CASSLAPPQINEQFF. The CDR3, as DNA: TGTGCCAGCAGCTTAGCGCCGCCCCAAATAAATGAGCAGTTCTTC.

CDR3 in DNA: TGTGCCAGCAGCTTAGGAGGGCTTGGCAATCAGCCCCAGCATTTT. Amino acid sequence: CASSLGGLGNQPQHF. This chain joins TRBV7-2 and TRBJ1-5; no clear D. Germline lookup yields CDR1 SGHTA and CDR2 FQGNSA. This CDR3 spans 15 amino acids. V lost 1 base and J 2 bases, leaving 9 bases between the germline ends.

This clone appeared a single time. The DNA of the CDR3 is TGTGCCAGCTCAAGAAGCGGCACAGATACGCAGTATTTT. Amino acid sequence: CASSRSGTDTQYF. This chain links TRBV19 with TRBJ2-3; D call uncertain. The CDR3 is 13 residues long. From germline, CDR1 is LNHDA and CDR2 SQIVND (reference sequence). V was trimmed by 9 bases and J by 1 base, leaving 11 bases between them.

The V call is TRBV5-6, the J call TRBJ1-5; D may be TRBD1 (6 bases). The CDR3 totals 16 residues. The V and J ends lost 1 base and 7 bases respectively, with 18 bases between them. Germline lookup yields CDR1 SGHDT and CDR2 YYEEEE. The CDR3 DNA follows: TGTGCCAGCAGCTTGTTTGGACAGTCCCGGGAACAGCCCCAGCATTTT. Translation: CASSLFGQSREQPQHF.

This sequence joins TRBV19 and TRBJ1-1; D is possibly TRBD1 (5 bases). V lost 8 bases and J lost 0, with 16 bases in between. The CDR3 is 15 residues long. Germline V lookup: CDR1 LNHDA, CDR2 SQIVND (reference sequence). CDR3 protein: CASSLSWGMNTEAFF. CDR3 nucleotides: TGTGCCAGTTCCCTGAGTTGGGGCATGAACACTGAAGCTTTCTTT.

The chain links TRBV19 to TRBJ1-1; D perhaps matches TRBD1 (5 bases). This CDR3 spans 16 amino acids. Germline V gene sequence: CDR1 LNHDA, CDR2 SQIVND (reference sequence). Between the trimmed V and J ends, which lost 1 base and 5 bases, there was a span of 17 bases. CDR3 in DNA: TGTGCCAGTAGTATAGCCTTAGGGGTAGGAGGAACTGAAGCTTTCTTT. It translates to CASSIALGVGGTEAFF. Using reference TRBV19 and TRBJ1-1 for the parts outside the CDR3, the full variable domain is DGGITQSPKYLFRKEGQNVTLSCEQNLNHDAMYWYRQDPGQGLRLIYYSQIVNDFQKGDIAEGYSVSREKKESFPLTVTSAQKNPTAFYLCASSIALGVGGTEAFFGQGTRLTVV.